These 28 T cell receptor beta chains originate from one sample sequenced in a study of long-term antiretroviral therapy in people with HIV. The authors ran the immunoSEQ assay, v3.0, at survey level. Assay used: immunoSEQ multiplex PCR; TCRdb lists only in-frame clones, some missing. This table has around 22,000 clones, over 75% appearing once. The sample was unsorted PBMCs, taken 1.8 years before starting antiretroviral therapy. These receptors originate from a woman aged 25 to 39 with HIV.

The chain links TRBV7-9 to TRBJ2-1; no firm D call. The CDR3 is 13 amino acids. The germline gives CDR1 SEHNR, CDR2 FQNEAQ (reference sequence). V lost 3 bases and J 7 bases, leaving 10 bases between the germline ends. CDR3 protein: CASSFVRFNEQFF. The CDR3 nucleotides read TGTGCCAGCAGCTTCGTTCGGTTTAATGAGCAGTTCTTC.

This clone was seen only once. This rearrangement joins TRBV19 to TRBJ2-1; TRBD1 agrees at 10 bases. The CDR3 loop spans 16 amino acids. Trimming at V came to 3 bases and at J to 2 bases, leaving 4 bases not matched to a gene. Germline assignment: CDR1 LNHDA and CDR2 SQIVND (reference sequence). This CDR3 reads CASSIRDRGPYNEQFF. Written as DNA, the CDR3 is TGTGCCAGTAGTATCCGAGACAGGGGGCCCTACAATGAGCAGTTCTTC.

In its sample, this clone was seen once. The chain combines TRBV10-3 with TRBJ2-4, with 7 bases identical to TRBD1. With 5 bases clipped from V and 3 bases from J, the junction kept 16 bases outside the gene matches. Germline CDR1 reads ENHRY; CDR2 reads SYGVKD. This CDR3 has 18 residues. The CDR3 bases are TGTGCCATCAGTAGGGGGCCTACGGGGAGCATAGACAAAAACATTCAGTACTTC. This sequence encodes CAISRGPTGSIDKNIQYF.

This chain joins TRBV28 and TRBJ1-5; no clear D gene. Germline V gene data show CDR1 as MDHEN and CDR2 as SYDVKM. The length of the CDR3 is 16 residues. Trimming removed 7 bases at V and 0 bases at J, with 16 bases between. CDR3 in amino acids: CASTPWTGNSNQPQHF. In DNA, the CDR3 is TGTGCCAGCACCCCATGGACGGGGAATAGCAATCAGCCCCAGCATTTT.

The CDR3 sequence: CASTLKGGSGNTIYF. The DNA of the CDR3 is TGTGCCAGCACTCTCAAAGGGGGCTCTGGAAACACCATATATTTT. V usage is TRBV2 and J usage is TRBJ1-3, with a possible D match to TRBD1 (6 bases). V was trimmed by 7 bases and J by 0 bases, leaving 13 bases between them. CDR3 length: 15 amino acids. The germline V gene encodes CDR1 SNHLY and CDR2 FYNNEI.

This clone showed up just once. The J gene is TRBJ1-1, the V gene TRBV7-8; possibly TRBD1 for D (6 bases). The CDR3 has 17 amino acids. The germline V gene encodes CDR1 SGHVS and CDR2 FQNEAQ. Trimming stripped 4 bases from V and 0 bases from J, with 18 bases between. The CDR3 loop is CASSSTGPWGLNTEAFF. In DNA, the CDR3 is TGTGCCAGCAGCTCAACCGGGCCCTGGGGGCTGAACACTGAAGCTTTCTTT.

The rearrangement links TRBV30 to TRBJ1-1, with 7 bases aligning to TRBD1. V was clipped by 0 bases and J by 1 base; unmatched bases: 8. CDR3 size: 16 residues. Germline CDR1 GTSNPN, CDR2 SVGIG (reference sequence). The CDR3 protein is CAWSVPTRTGNTEAFF. Here the CDR3 DNA reads TGTGCCTGGAGTGTACCCACGCGGACAGGGAACACTGAAGCTTTCTTT.

Details on this clone: This likely comes from a read error, as the CDR3 has no conserved phenylalanine or tryptophan at its end. No DNA is shown, since the ends of the CDR3 on it are uncertain; the CDR3 is the one TCRdb lists. The chain links TRBV4-1 to TRBJ1-1. Germline V gene lookup returns CDR1 MGHRA and CDR2 YSYEKL. The length of the CDR3 is 12 amino acids, counting both ends. The CDR3 is CASRSIGTTLFV.

The rearrangement uses TRBV5-6 and TRBJ1-4; TRBD1 agrees at 7 bases. V gave up 0 bases and J gave up 6 bases; unmatched junction bases: 11. This CDR3 contains 17 residues. Germline V lookup: CDR1 SGHDT, CDR2 YYEEEE. This CDR3 reads CASSLANFGGGDEKLFF. In nucleotides, the CDR3 is TGTGCCAGCAGCTTGGCCAATTTCGGAGGGGGCGATGAAAAACTGTTTTTT.

This sequence joins TRBV4-1 and TRBJ1-5; unclear D gene. The ends were cut back, 0 bases at V and 4 bases at J, with 7 bases in the middle. Germline CDR1 and CDR2: MGHRA and YSYEKL. CDR3 length: 14 amino acids. CDR3 sequence reads: CASSQDLGNQPQHF. The CDR3 nucleotides read TGCGCCAGCAGCCAAGATCTGGGGAATCAGCCCCAGCATTTT.

V and J are TRBV7-2 and TRBJ2-3; D remains ambiguous. V lost 2 bases and J lost 6, with 9 bases in between. This CDR3 is built from 13 residues. Germline V gene sequence: CDR1 SGHTA, CDR2 FQGNSA. The CDR3 nucleotides are TGTGCCAGCAGCTTACAGGTGCGGGATACGCAGTATTTT. Its protein product is CASSLQVRDTQYF.

The J gene is TRBJ2-1, the V gene TRBV6-1; D might be TRBD2 (6 bases). Trimming stripped 3 bases from V and 1 base from J, with 16 bases between. CDR1 and CDR2 (germline): MNHNS, SASEGT. There are 17 residues in the CDR3. CDR3 amino acids: CASSEYALALSYNEQFF. The CDR3 DNA sequence: TGTGCCAGCAGTGAGTACGCGCTAGCGTTGTCCTACAATGAGCAGTTCTTC.

The rearrangement joins TRBV2 to TRBJ1-1; D unclear. The V and J ends lost 5 bases and 0 bases respectively, with 16 bases between them. The germline V gene has CDR1 SNHLY and CDR2 FYNNEI. This CDR3 contains 16 residues. DNA of the CDR3: TGTGCCAGCAGTTGGCCCCCAGGCACGATGAACACTGAAGCTTTCTTT. This translates into CASSWPPGTMNTEAFF.

V gene TRBV7-9 combines with J gene TRBJ1-1; 7 bases fit TRBD1. V shed 5 bases and J 5 bases; nucleotides not matched to a gene: 8. Per germline, CDR1 SEHNR and CDR2 FQNEAQ (reference sequence). The CDR3 has 14 amino acids. The chain's CDR3 is CASSLTGVGTEAFF. The CDR3 nucleotides read TGTGCCAGCAGCCTTACAGGGGTTGGAACTGAAGCTTTCTTT.

CDR3 sequence (DNA): TGTGCCAGCAGTTATTTAACAGGGGGGGAGACTGAAGCTTTCTTT. Translating gives CASSYLTGGETEAFF. V gene TRBV6-5 combines with J gene TRBJ1-1; 8 bases align to TRBD1. The V gene's germline CDR1 is MNHEY and CDR2 SVGAGI. J was trimmed by 5 bases and V by 3 bases; bases with no gene match: 8. The CDR3 totals 15 residues.

In its sample, this clone is hyperexpanded. The V and J genes are TRBV2 and TRBJ1-1; D is ambiguous. Germline lookup yields CDR1 SNHLY and CDR2 FYNNEI. This CDR3 spans 13 amino acids. V was clipped by 4 bases and J by 1 base, with 7 bases between them. The CDR3: CASSGGPNTEAFF. DNA for the CDR3: TGTGCCAGCAGTGGGGGTCCGAACACTGAAGCTTTCTTT.

The chain joins TRBV30 to TRBJ2-5; 9 bases line up with TRBD1. Germline V gene data show CDR1 as GTSNPN and CDR2 as SVGIG (reference sequence). The length of the CDR3 is 14 residues. With V trimmed by 5 bases and J by 2 bases, 6 bases remained unmatched. The CDR3 loop is CAWARGQGQETQYF. In DNA, the CDR3 is TGTGCCTGGGCCCGTGGACAGGGGCAAGAGACCCAGTACTTC. The whole variable domain, filled in from reference TRBV30 and TRBJ2-5, reads SQTIHQWPATLVQPVGSPLSLECTVEGTSNPNLYWYRQAAGRGLQLLFYSVGIGQISSEVPQNLSASRPQDRQFILSSKKLLLSDSGFYLCAWARGQGQETQYFGPGTRLLVL.

This clone was counted only a few times. The DNA of the CDR3 is TGTGCCAGCAGCGATGGACTAGCGGGAGCCATGTCTGGGGCCAACGTCCTGACTTTC. Amino acids: CASSDGLAGAMSGANVLTF. The chain joins TRBV5-4 to TRBJ2-6, with TRBD2 matching 13 bases. Trimming at V came to 4 bases and at J to 1 base, leaving 8 bases not matched to a gene. CDR1 is SGHNT and CDR2 is YYREEE in the germline V gene (reference sequence). The CDR3 extends over 19 amino acids.

This chain links TRBV5-1 with TRBJ1-3, with unresolved D. There are 18 residues in the CDR3. Germline V gene data show CDR1 as SGHRS and CDR2 as YFSETQ. V dropped 1 base and J dropped 0 bases, with 17 bases sitting between them. The CDR3 DNA is TGCGCCAGCAGCTTGCGCCCTCAGGAGGGAGTCTCTGGAAACACCATATATTTT. It encodes CASSLRPQEGVSGNTIYF.

The CDR3 sequence: CAIQGGNIQYF. CDR3 DNA: TGTGCCATTCAGGGAGGCAACATTCAGTACTTC. The rearrangement uses TRBV6-1 and TRBJ2-4; possible D gene TRBD2, 6 bases. The CDR3 runs to 11 residues. The germline CDR1 and CDR2 sequences are MNHNS and SASEGT. Trimming took off 10 bases at V and 7 bases at J, with 11 bases between the two ends.

The chain combines TRBV7-2 with TRBJ1-4; no reliable D call. The CDR3 consists of 14 residues. Looked up from germline, CDR1 is SGHTA and CDR2 is FQGNSA. Trimming took 5 bases from V and 5 from J, leaving 12 bases between them. CDR3 in DNA: TGTGCCAGCAGCCCTTTCGTGCCCAATGAAAAACTGTTTTTT. It is translated as CASSPFVPNEKLFF.

In this sample, this clone turned up a few times. This sequence joins TRBV2 and TRBJ1-2; D uncertain. The CDR3 runs 11 residues. V lost 4 bases and J lost 9, with 9 bases in between. The V gene's germline CDR1 is SNHLY and CDR2 FYNNEI. CDR3 region: CASSAEMRYTF. CDR3 nucleotide sequence: TGTGCCAGCAGTGCCGAGATGCGCTACACCTTC. Drawing the rest from reference TRBV2 and TRBJ1-2, the complete variable domain is EPEVTQTPSHQVTQMGQEVILRCVPISNHLYFYWYRQILGQKVEFLVSFYNNEISEKSEIFDDQFSVERPDGSNFTLKIRSTKLEDSAMYFCASSAEMRYTFGSGTRLTVV.

This chain uses TRBV29-1 with TRBJ1-1; no definite D call. V was trimmed by 0 bases and J by 12 bases, leaving 14 bases between them. Germline CDR1 reads SQVTM; CDR2 reads ANQGSEA. The CDR3 is made up of 12 amino acids. In DNA, the CDR3 is TGCAGCGTTGAAGATGGTAAAAGGATGTCTTTCTTT. It yields the protein CSVEDGKRMSFF.

The rearrangement links TRBV27 to TRBJ2-2; D may be TRBD1 (6 bases). The CDR3 extends over 15 amino acids. Germline values: CDR1 MNHEY, CDR2 SMNVEV (reference sequence). V was cut by 8 bases and J by 4 bases, with 17 bases left in between. CDR3 amino acids: CASRYQGLGTGELFF. As DNA, the CDR3 is TGTGCCAGCCGGTACCAGGGGTTGGGCACCGGGGAGCTGTTTTTT.

In DNA form, the CDR3 reads TGTGCCAGCAGCTCCCCAGGGGGCACGATCACCGGGGAGCTGTTTTTT. It encodes CASSSPGGTITGELFF. The rearrangement joins TRBV11-2 to TRBJ2-2; 8 bases line up with TRBD1. From germline, CDR1 is SGHAT and CDR2 FQNNGV. The V segment lost 4 bases and the J segment 4 bases; nucleotides outside the gene matches: 8. The CDR3 length is 16 residues.

V is TRBV6-1 and J is TRBJ1-2; D gene unclear. Trimming shortened V by 5 bases and J by 6 bases, and 10 bases separated the two germline ends. Germline loops: CDR1 MNHNS, CDR2 SASEGT. The CDR3 extends over 12 amino acids. This chain's CDR3 is CASSTVANGYTF. The CDR3, as DNA: TGTGCCAGCAGTACGGTGGCGAATGGCTACACCTTC.

J is TRBJ2-2 and V is TRBV6-4; D unclear. The CDR3 contains 13 residues. The V and J ends lost 5 bases and 3 bases respectively, with 7 bases between them. Germline V gene lookup returns CDR1 MRHNA and CDR2 SNTAGT. This CDR3 is CASSLQYTGELFF. The DNA for the CDR3 is TGTGCCAGCAGTTTACAGTACACCGGGGAGCTGTTTTTT.

This clone was detected only a few times. The chain uses TRBV2 and TRBJ1-2; no clear D. The V end lost 7 bases, the J end lost 6 bases, and 15 bases lay between the germline ends. CDR3 length: 13 amino acids. Germline V gene sequence: CDR1 SNHLY, CDR2 FYNNEI. For the CDR3, the DNA is TGTGCCAGCAACCTGGAGGACGTAAATGGCTACACCTTC. It encodes CASNLEDVNGYTF.